The rows below give T cell receptor beta chains drawn from one sample of a study of pediatric ulcerative colitis. The table came from immunoSEQ multiplex PCR; TCRdb's copy has only in-frame clones and leaves some out. The sample includes 30,000 to 35,000 clones, roughly 77% of them seen just once. Sequencing was carried out using gut tissue. The receptors were gathered from a boy younger than 18 with mild ulcerative colitis. CDR3s include the opening cysteine and the closing phenylalanine or tryptophan. Each record gives: V gene, J gene, D gene, clone size, CDR3 DNA, CDR3 protein. A D gene is named only where the DNA matches it firmly. Clone size is stated in some rows and not others, as once, few, many or a class when expanded.

TRBV9	TRBJ2-2	NA	few	TGTGCCAGCAGCGCACGGGTCGCGAACACCGGGGAGCTGTTTTTT	CASSARVANTGELFF
TRBV29-1	TRBJ2-7	TRBD1	NA	TGCAGCGTTCAACAGGGGGGCTACGAGCAGTACTTC	CSVQQGGYEQYF
TRBV7-9	TRBJ1-3	TRBD1	NA	TGTGCCAGCAGCCCGGGACAGGGGCTGAGCTCTGGAAACACCATATATTTT	CASSPGQGLSSGNTIYF
TRBV25-1	TRBJ2-5	NA	NA	TGTGCCAGCAGTGATGGAGGGAGGGAGACCCAGTACTTC	CASSDGGRETQYF
TRBV7-8	TRBJ2-3	TRBD1	few	TGTGCCAGCAGCCCAGCGATGGGACAGGGAGTATGTGATACGCAGTATTTT	CASSPAMGQGVCDTQYF
TRBV7-8	TRBJ2-7	NA	NA	TGTGCCAGCAGTCGTCGACTACTGAGCTCCTACGAGCAGTACTTC	CASSRRLLSSYEQYF
TRBV6-1	TRBJ2-1	TRBD2	NA	TGTGCCAGCAGTTTTACTAGCGGGGGGAATGAGCAGTTCTTC	CASSFTSGGNEQFF
TRBV21-1	TRBJ2-7	NA	NA	TGTGCCAGCAGCAAAGTGAGGACAGGGGATTCCCGCGAGCAGTACTTC	CASSKVRTGDSREQYF
TRBV7-9	TRBJ2-7	NA	once	TGTGCCAGCAGCTTAGGTTCCGGCGAGCAGTACTTC	CASSLGSGEQYF
TRBV30	TRBJ2-1	NA	NA	TGTGCCTGGAGTGTACGAGGACTATATAATGAGCAGTTCTTC	CAWSVRGLYNEQFF
TRBV19	TRBJ2-5	TRBD2	NA	TGTGCCAGTAGTCCGCGACTAGCGGGGGGCCAAGAGACCCAGTACTTC	CASSPRLAGGQETQYF
TRBV5-1	TRBJ2-3	TRBD2	NA	TGCGCCAGCAGCTTCGGACTAGCGGGGATGCGGGATACGCAGTATTTT	CASSFGLAGMRDTQYF
TRBV27	TRBJ2-7	NA	NA	TGTGCCAGCGCTCTCTATTATTCCTACGAGCAGTACTTC	CASALYYSYEQYF
TRBV14	TRBJ2-5	NA	NA	TGTGCCAGCAGCCAAGGGGCACAGGCAGGCAGAGGTCGGGAGACCCAGTACTTC	CASSQGAQAGRGRETQYF
TRBV4-1	TRBJ1-2	NA	once	TGCGCCAGCAGCCAAGCGGGGGTGGTGACGGGAGGCTACACCTTC	CASSQAGVVTGGYTF
TRBV6-1	TRBJ2-2	TRBD2	NA	TGTGCCAGCAGCCCGGGGAGGGCCTACACCGGGGAGCTGTTTTTT	CASSPGRAYTGELFF
TRBV7-9	TRBJ2-5	NA	NA	TGTGCCAGCAGCTTAGGCGGAGAAGAGACCCAGTACTTC	CASSLGGEETQYF
TRBV4-1	TRBJ2-7	NA	NA	TGCGCCAGCAGCCAAGGTGTTCAAGGGGGACTCTACGAGCAGTACTTC	CASSQGVQGGLYEQYF
TRBV5-4	TRBJ1-2	NA	NA	TGTGCCAGCAGCCGCCCGGAGGACTCCGACTACACCTTC	CASSRPEDSDYTF
TRBV2	TRBJ1-1	NA	NA	TGTGCCAGCAGCGCGACCGGGACAAAGGCTTTCTTT	CASSATGTKAFF
TRBV2	TRBJ2-1	TRBD2	NA	TGTGCCAGCAGTGAGGGTCGCGGGAGGCACAATGAGCAGTTCTTC	CASSEGRGRHNEQFF
TRBV5-1	TRBJ1-2	NA	NA	TGCGCCAGTACCCGGGACAAGGATAACGGCTACACCTTC	CASTRDKDNGYTF
TRBV19	TRBJ2-1	TRBD2	once	TGTGCCAGTAGTCCAGGACTAGCGGGCCCCGGGGAGTTCTTC	CASSPGLAGPGEFF
TRBV25-1	TRBJ2-5	NA	NA	TGTGCCACCCGCGGGACTGGTCAAGAGACCCAGTACTTC	CATRGTGQETQYF
TRBV6-5	TRBJ1-1	NA	NA	TGTGCCAGCAGGCACCGGAGGACTGAAGCTTTCTTT	CASRHRRTEAFF
TRBV6-6	TRBJ1-5	NA	NA	TGTGCCAGCAGCCTCCAGGACAATCAGCCCCAGCATTTT	CASSLQDNQPQHF